One sample yielded the 13 T cell receptor beta chains listed below, sequenced in a study of T cells after yellow fever vaccination (dated by TCRdb to the late 2010s). Library preparation used 5' RACE. Reads for this sample came from an Illumina NovaSeq 6000. The raw public data were reprocessed by TCRdb itself: fastp quality trimming at Q25, MiXCR clonotype calling, in-frame beta chains only. When rows share a CDR3 protein, they turn into one entry using the most common DNA and genes. For this sample there are hundreds of thousands of distinct CDR3 sequences; over 4% appear just once. Jointly, the top ten make up 20% to 25% of the sample. The treatment or condition label here, explained by the study, means: live attenuated yellow fever vaccine strain. Specimen: PBMCs, collected 5 days after the yellow fever booster vaccination. The receptors stem from a man aged 18 to 29 who received the YFV17D yellow fever vaccine.

The table lists this clonotype with many counts. J is TRBJ2-1 and V is TRBV7-3, with 8 bases lining up with TRBD1. Germline assignment: CDR1 SGHTA and CDR2 FQGTGA. With 3 bases clipped from V and 2 bases from J, the junction kept 6 bases outside the gene matches. The CDR3 length is 16 residues. This CDR3 is CASSFRTGLTYNEQFF. Written as DNA, the CDR3 is TGTGCCAGCAGCTTTAGGACAGGGTTAACCTACAATGAGCAGTTCTTC.

The chain carries TRBV4-2 and TRBJ1-2; 9 bases are a match to TRBD1. The length of the CDR3 is 16 residues. The germline V gene has CDR1 LGHNA and CDR2 YNFKEQ. Unmatched junction bases numbered 10, after V lost 0 bases and J lost 8 bases. This CDR3 is CASSQEGTGGSGGYTF. CDR3 sequence (DNA): TGTGCCAGCAGCCAAGAGGGAACAGGGGGCTCGGGGGGCTACACCTTC.

This clonotype was detected ten times or more. The chain combines TRBV6-2 or TRBV6-3 with TRBJ1-1, with a possible D match to TRBD1 (6 bases). CDR3 length: 15 residues. V lost 5 bases and J 0 bases, leaving 13 bases between the germline ends. The V gene's germline CDR1 is MNHEY and CDR2 SVGEGT. DNA of the CDR3: TGTGCCAGCAGTACAGGGCCTCGAATGAACACTGAAGCTTTCTTT. It codes for CASSTGPRMNTEAFF.

In its sample, this clonotype was seen many times. CDR3 coding DNA: TGTGCCAGCAGTTGGGGACAGGGGAGTTACAATGAGCAGTTCTTC. Translated: CASSWGQGSYNEQFF. V usage is TRBV7-3 and J usage is TRBJ2-1; 10 bases fit TRBD1. V dropped 6 bases and J dropped 4; count of bases not matched to a gene: 6. The CDR3 sequence is 15 residues long. Germline V CDR1 and CDR2: SGHTA, FQGTGA. Full variable domain (rest looked up from reference TRBV7-3 and TRBJ2-1): GAGVSQTPSNKVTEKGKYVELRCDPISGHTALYWYRQSLGQGPEFLIYFQGTGAADDSGLPNDRFFAVRPEGSVSTLKIQRTERGDSAVYLCASSWGQGSYNEQFFGPGTRLTVL.

The chain employs TRBV5-1 and TRBJ1-2; D is possibly TRBD1 (5 bases). Germline V gene sequence: CDR1 SGHRS, CDR2 YFSETQ. Trimming stripped 0 bases from V and 3 bases from J, with 12 bases between. The CDR3 spans 15 residues. Here the CDR3 DNA reads TGCGCCAGCAGCTTGGTCGCAGGGCACGACTATGGCTACACCTTC. Protein sequence: CASSLVAGHDYGYTF.

This clonotype has a count of ten or more. The J gene is TRBJ2-5, the V gene TRBV10-3; 8 nucleotides line up with TRBD1. There are 15 residues in the CDR3. Germline lookup yields CDR1 ENHRY and CDR2 SYGVKD. V lost 0 bases to trimming and J lost 14 bases; unmatched junction nucleotides: 14. For the CDR3, the DNA is TGTGCCATCAGTGAGTCCGCAGGGGGCCAAGAGACCCCCTACTTC. Translating gives CAISESAGGQETPYF.

This clonotype has a handful of counts. This CDR3 reads CASSLSTGGGWEQYF. The CDR3 bases are TGCGCCAGCAGCTTGAGCACAGGTGGCGGGTGGGAGCAGTACTTC. The rearrangement links TRBV5-1 to TRBJ2-7, with D perhaps assigned TRBD1 or TRBD2 (5 bases each). V lost 1 base and J 7 bases, leaving 18 bases between the germline ends. Germline CDR1 reads SGHRS; CDR2 reads YFSETQ. CDR3 length: 15 residues.

In its sample, this clonotype was seen many times. The J gene is TRBJ2-1, the V gene TRBV18; no firm D call. The V and J ends lost 0 bases and 7 bases respectively, with 10 bases between them. The germline V gene has CDR1 KGHSH and CDR2 LQKENI. The CDR3 spans 14 residues. DNA for the CDR3: TGTGCCAGCTCACCACCGAATAGCATTAATGAGCAGTTCTTC. Translated: CASSPPNSINEQFF.

The table lists this clonotype with a few counts. This chain connects TRBV7-9 to TRBJ2-6, with D maybe TRBD2 (5 bases). The CDR3 totals 17 residues. The germline CDR1 and CDR2 sequences are SEHNR and FQNEAQ (reference sequence). The germline V and J ends were trimmed by 1 base and 0 bases, with 10 bases remaining between them. The CDR3 bases are TGTGCCAGCAGCTTAGTCCGGGGTCGCTCTGGGGCCAACGTCCTGACTTTC. Protein: CASSLVRGRSGANVLTF.

This clonotype appeared a few times. Compared with germline, one end of the junction differs, possibly owing to a read error. V usage is TRBV9 and J usage is TRBJ2-1; the D gene is possibly TRBD1 (5 bases). From germline, CDR1 is SGDLS and CDR2 YYNGEE. The CDR3 runs 15 residues. Written as DNA, the CDR3 is TGTGCCAGCAGCGTACAGGGCCTTTCCTCCAATGAGCAGTTCTTC. Encoded protein: CASSVQGLSSNEQFF.

This clonotype has a handful of counts. This chain connects TRBV20-1 to TRBJ1-6; D unresolved. CDR3 length: 13 amino acids. The germline V and J ends were trimmed by 4 bases and 4 bases, with 8 bases remaining between them. Germline assignment: CDR1 DFQATT and CDR2 SNEGSKA (reference sequence). The CDR3 nucleotides read TGCAGTGCTAAGCGTCCGTATAATTCACCCCTCCACTTT. Translation gives CSAKRPYNSPLHF.

This clonotype was detected a few times. The CDR3 coding sequence is TGTGCCAGCAGTTTAGCCAACAGGGAGGATCAGCCCCAGCATTTT. This sequence encodes CASSLANREDQPQHF. The V gene is TRBV12-3 or TRBV12-4, the J gene TRBJ1-5; the D gene is possibly TRBD1 (6 bases). V shed 0 bases and J shed 5 bases, with 11 bases lying between them. The CDR3 has 15 amino acids.

V and J are TRBV6-5 and TRBJ2-3; D is undetermined. Germline values: CDR1 MNHEY, CDR2 SVGAGI. This CDR3 region has 12 residues. V was trimmed by 6 bases and J by 8 bases, leaving 12 bases between them. CDR3 region: CASRDIVRTQYF. For the CDR3, the DNA is TGTGCCAGCAGAGACATCGTTCGTACGCAGTATTTT.